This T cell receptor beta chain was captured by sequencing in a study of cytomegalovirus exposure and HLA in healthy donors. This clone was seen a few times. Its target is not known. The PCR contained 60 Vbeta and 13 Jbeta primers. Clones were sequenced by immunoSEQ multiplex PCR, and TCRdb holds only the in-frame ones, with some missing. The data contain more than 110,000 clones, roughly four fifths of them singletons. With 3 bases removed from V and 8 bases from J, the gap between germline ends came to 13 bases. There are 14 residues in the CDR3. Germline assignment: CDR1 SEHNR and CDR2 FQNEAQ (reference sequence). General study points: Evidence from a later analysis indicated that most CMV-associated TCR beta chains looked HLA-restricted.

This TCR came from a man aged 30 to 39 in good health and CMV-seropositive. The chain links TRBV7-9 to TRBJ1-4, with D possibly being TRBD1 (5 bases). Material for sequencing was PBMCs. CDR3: CASSFGQGNEKLFF. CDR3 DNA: TGTGCCAGCAGCTTTGGGCAGGGTAACGAAAAACTGTTTTTT.